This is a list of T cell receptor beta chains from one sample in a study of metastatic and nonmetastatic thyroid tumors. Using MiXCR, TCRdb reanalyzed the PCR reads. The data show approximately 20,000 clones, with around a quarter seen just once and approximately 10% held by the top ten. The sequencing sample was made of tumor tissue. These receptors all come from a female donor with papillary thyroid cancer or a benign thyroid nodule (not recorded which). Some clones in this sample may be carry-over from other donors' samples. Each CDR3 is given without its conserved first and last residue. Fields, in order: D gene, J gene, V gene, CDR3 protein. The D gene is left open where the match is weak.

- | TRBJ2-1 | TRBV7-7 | ASSLASGLVNEQF
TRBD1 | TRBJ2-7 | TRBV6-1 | ASAGGGYEQY
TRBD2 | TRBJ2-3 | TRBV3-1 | ASSLLRAGGADTQY
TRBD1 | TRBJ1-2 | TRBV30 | ASPGQGIVAYGYT
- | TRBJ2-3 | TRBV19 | ASSIRDTQY
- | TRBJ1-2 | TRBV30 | AWLGQLGYGYT
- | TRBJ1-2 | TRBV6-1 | ASSPGPNYFYT
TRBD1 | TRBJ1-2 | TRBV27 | ASTPGQGYGYT
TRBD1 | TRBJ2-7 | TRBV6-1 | ASSPRTGAYEQY
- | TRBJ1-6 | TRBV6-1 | ASVDTHDSPLH
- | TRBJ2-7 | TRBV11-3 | ASSLGGAAYEQY
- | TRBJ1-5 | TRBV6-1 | ASSVGKGVGNQPQH
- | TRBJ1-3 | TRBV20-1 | SASDGRSGNTIY
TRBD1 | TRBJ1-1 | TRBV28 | ASSPGTGYVKRTEAF
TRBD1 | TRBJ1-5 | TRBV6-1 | ASSRSRGSNKPQH